The 26 T cell receptor beta chains below all came from one sample that was sequenced in a study of cytomegalovirus exposure and HLA in healthy donors. Researchers ran the PCR with 60 Vbeta and 13 Jbeta primers. Data came from immunoSEQ multiplex PCR; TCRdb stores just in-frame clones and leaves some out. This sample has 100,000 to 150,000 clones; 8% to 9.5% occur once, and the top ten carry 4.5% to 6%. The source material was PBMCs. Every receptor here comes from a man aged 40-49 years in good health and CMV-seronegative.

This clone was counted only a few times. The V call is TRBV5-1, the J call TRBJ1-3; perhaps TRBD1 as D (5 bases). Trimming took off 0 bases at V and 0 bases at J, with 19 bases between the two ends. CDR1 is SGHRS, CDR2 YFSETQ, per germline. This CDR3 has 19 amino acids. CDR3 sequence (DNA): TGCGCCAGCAGCTTGGGGGGGGGACCTTCTGAGTTCTCTGGAAACACCATATATTTT. Its translation: CASSLGGGPSEFSGNTIYF.

The rearrangement uses TRBV28 and TRBJ2-1, with 10 bases identical to TRBD1. V lost 9 bases and J lost 2; bases outside the gene matches: 1. Germline CDR1 and CDR2: MDHEN and SYDVKM. The CDR3 has 13 amino acids. The DNA of the CDR3 is TGTGCCAGTGGGACAGGGGCCTACAATGAGCAGTTCTTC. It yields the protein CASGTGAYNEQFF.

In this sample, this clone turned up a few times. This chain connects TRBV29-1 to TRBJ1-1; 8 bases fit TRBD1. V dropped 4 bases and J dropped 5; count of bases not matched to a gene: 15. This CDR3 comprises 16 residues. Germline V CDR1 and CDR2: SQVTM, ANQGSEA. CDR3 protein: CSVGHPFDRGFTEAFF. DNA of the CDR3: TGCAGCGTTGGGCACCCATTTGACAGGGGATTTACTGAAGCTTTCTTT.

This clone has a handful of counts. The rearrangement uses TRBV6-6 and TRBJ2-1; D possibly corresponds to TRBD2 (5 bases). The CDR3 consists of 14 residues. Germline loops: CDR1 MNHNY, CDR2 SVGAGI (reference sequence). The germline V and J ends were trimmed by 2 bases and 6 bases, with 11 bases remaining between them. CDR3 coding DNA: TGTGCCAGCAGTTACGTGGTGGACTCCAATGAGCAGTTCTTC. Amino acid sequence: CASSYVVDSNEQFF.

The sample holds a few counts of this clone. The V gene is TRBV7-2, the J gene TRBJ2-3; 8 bases are shared with TRBD2. V was pared by 6 bases and J by 4 bases, with 9 bases of the junction left unmatched. Germline assignment: CDR1 SGHTA and CDR2 FQGNSA. CDR3 size: 15 residues. This chain's CDR3 is CASRTRGGLADTQYF. For the CDR3, the DNA is TGTGCCAGCAGGACTCGGGGGGGCTTGGCAGATACGCAGTATTTT.

The table lists this clone with a few counts. The rearrangement joins TRBV6-5 to TRBJ1-6; D unresolved. Germline CDR1 and CDR2: MNHEY and SVGAGI. The CDR3 totals 16 residues. V shed 4 bases and J shed 0 bases, with 10 bases lying between them. The CDR3 coding sequence is TGTGCCAGCAGTTCTAACCCAAGCTCCTATAATTCACCCCTCCACTTT. Translating it yields CASSSNPSSYNSPLHF.

This sequence joins TRBV19 and TRBJ2-1; 10 positions agree with TRBD2. The V gene's germline CDR1 is LNHDA and CDR2 SQIVND (reference sequence). The CDR3 has 15 amino acids. The J segment lost 3 bases and the V segment lost 7 bases, leaving 6 bases of the junction unmatched. In nucleotides, the CDR3 is TGTGCCAGTACGGCGGCTAGCGGGGGCTACAATGAGCAGTTCTTC. The encoded protein is CASTAASGGYNEQFF.

This clone was counted only a few times. DNA for the CDR3: TGTGCCACCAGCAGAGCGGGACAGTACCAAGAGACCCAGTACTTC. Amino acids: CATSRAGQYQETQYF. The V call is TRBV15, the J call TRBJ2-5; 7 bases map to TRBD1. The CDR3 is 15 amino acids. Looked up from germline, CDR1 is LNHNV and CDR2 is YYDKDF (reference sequence). V dropped 1 base and J dropped 0; count of bases not matched to a gene: 2.

In this sample, this clone turned up a few times. The chain couples TRBV4-1 to TRBJ1-5; D is undetermined. The germline CDR1 and CDR2 sequences are MGHRA and YSYEKL. The V and J ends lost 4 bases and 2 bases respectively, with 15 bases between them. This CDR3 is 16 amino acids long. CDR3 amino acids: CASSLRGSGGNQPQHF. CDR3 sequence (DNA): TGCGCCAGCAGCCTTCGAGGCAGCGGGGGCAATCAGCCCCAGCATTTT.

The genes are TRBV6-1 and TRBJ1-2, with D possibly matching TRBD1 (6 bases). The CDR3 runs 13 residues. Per the germline V gene, CDR1 is MNHNS and CDR2 is SASEGT. V was pared by 3 bases and J by 7 bases, with 12 bases between. In DNA, the CDR3 is TGTGCCAGCAGTGATATTCAGGGGACTGGCTACACCTTC. Protein product: CASSDIQGTGYTF.

The V and J genes are TRBV11-2 and TRBJ1-1, with D uncertain. CDR3 length: 15 residues. Trimming stripped 1 base from V and 4 bases from J, with 13 bases between. CDR1 and CDR2 (germline): SGHAT, FQNNGV. The CDR3 DNA sequence: TGTGCCAGCAGCTTAGCCACGGGTCTCGGCACTGAAGCTTTCTTT. Amino acid sequence: CASSLATGLGTEAFF.

This clone was seen a few times. This chain joins TRBV15 and TRBJ2-7; perhaps TRBD1 as D (6 bases). CDR1 is LNHNV, CDR2 YYDKDF, per germline (reference sequence). The CDR3 length is 15 residues. The germline V and J ends were trimmed by 2 bases and 5 bases, with 16 bases remaining between them. Here the CDR3 DNA reads TGTGCCACCAGCAGATCAGACAGGCAAAACCACGAGCAGTACTTC. Translation gives CATSRSDRQNHEQYF.

The gene calls are TRBV19 and TRBJ1-2; unclear D gene. Germline V CDR1 and CDR2: LNHDA, SQIVND (reference sequence). Trimming removed 0 bases at V and 3 bases at J, with 11 bases between. The CDR3 runs to 15 residues. The CDR3, as DNA: TGTGCCAGTAGTATAGAGGAGGGTCGCTACTATGGCTACACCTTC. This gives the protein CASSIEEGRYYGYTF.

This chain connects TRBV27 to TRBJ1-1, with 9 bases matching TRBD1. CDR3 length equals 15 residues. The germline gives CDR1 MNHEY, CDR2 SMNVEV (reference sequence). J gave up 1 base and V 2 bases, and 2 bases lay outside the gene matches. The CDR3: CASSLTDRGNTEAFF. The CDR3 coding sequence is TGTGCCAGCAGTTTAACGGACAGGGGGAACACTGAAGCTTTCTTT.

The table lists this clone with a few counts. This sequence joins TRBV5-6 and TRBJ2-5, with D perhaps matching TRBD2 (5 bases). V dropped 0 bases and J dropped 5 bases, with 8 bases sitting between them. The CDR3 totals 13 residues. Germline V gene lookup returns CDR1 SGHDT and CDR2 YYEEEE. The CDR3 DNA reads as TGTGCCAGCAGCTTGGAGAGAGGGGAGACCCAGTACTTC. Amino acids: CASSLERGETQYF.

The V gene is TRBV6-1, the J gene TRBJ2-1, with 10 positions matching TRBD2. Per the germline V gene, CDR1 is MNHNS and CDR2 is SASEGT. With 7 bases clipped from V and 9 bases from J, the junction kept 9 bases outside the gene matches. The CDR3 totals 14 residues. The CDR3 sequence is CASKPERGGGEQFF. The CDR3 DNA reads TGTGCCAGCAAACCAGAGCGGGGGGGCGGTGAGCAGTTCTTC.

This sequence joins TRBV6-1 and TRBJ2-7; no definite D call. This CDR3 region has 13 residues. The V and J ends lost 1 base and 4 bases respectively, with 8 bases between them. The germline gives CDR1 MNHNS, CDR2 SASEGT. The CDR3 protein is CASSEGPEYEQYF. In DNA form, the CDR3 reads TGTGCCAGCAGTGAAGGTCCCGAGTACGAGCAGTACTTC.

There are a few counts of this clone. The chain employs TRBV7-2 and TRBJ2-7; D gene ambiguous. This CDR3 has 14 amino acids. The germline V gene has CDR1 SGHTA and CDR2 FQGNSA. Trimming removed 1 base from V and 1 base from J, with 8 bases in between. CDR3 coding DNA: TGTGCCAGCAGCTTAGAGGTCAGGTCCTACGAGCAGTACTTC. Translated: CASSLEVRSYEQYF. The full variable domain, with the rest looked up from reference TRBV7-2 and TRBJ2-7, is GAGVSQSPSNKVTEKGKDVELRCDPISGHTALYWYRQSLGQGLEFLIYFQGNSAPDKSGLPSDRFSAERTGGSVSTLTIQRTQQEDSAVYLCASSLEVRSYEQYFGPGTRLTVT.

The chain couples TRBV9 to TRBJ1-1, with D perhaps TRBD1 (6 bases). The length of the CDR3 is 15 residues. Germline V gene lookup returns CDR1 SGDLS and CDR2 YYNGEE. The V gene lost 1 base and the J gene lost 1 base, with 11 bases spanning the gap. The CDR3 region has the DNA TGTGCCAGCAGCGTAATGGCAGGGGAGAACACTGAAGCTTTCTTT. Translation gives CASSVMAGENTEAFF.

This clone was recorded a few times. The chain carries TRBV6-1 and TRBJ1-2; D ambiguous. The germline CDR1 and CDR2 sequences are MNHNS and SASEGT. V was pared by 0 bases and J by 3 bases, with 8 bases between. The CDR3 has 14 residues. The CDR3 sequence: CASSEAPGYYGYTF. Here the CDR3 DNA reads TGTGCCAGCAGTGAAGCACCGGGGTACTATGGCTACACCTTC.

As for this clone: The junction departs from the called germline gene at one end, perhaps through a read error. This chain connects TRBV7-9 to TRBJ2-5, with TRBD1 as a possible D gene (5 bases). The CDR3 totals 13 residues. Germline-derived CDR1 and CDR2 are SEHNR and FQNEAQ (reference sequence). The CDR3 bases are TGTGTCAGCAGCGCAGGGTACCAAGAGACCCAGTACTTC. Translating gives CVSSAGYQETQYF.

There are a few counts of this clone. The V gene is TRBV5-6, the J gene TRBJ1-5; possible D gene TRBD1, 6 bases. The CDR3 length is 15 residues. V lost 4 bases and J lost 2, with 13 bases in between. Germline-derived CDR1 and CDR2 are SGHDT and YYEEEE. The CDR3 DNA reads TGTGCCAGCAGCGTACAGGGTAGGCGCAATCAGCCCCAGCATTTT. It specifies CASSVQGRRNQPQHF.

This clone came up a few times. V is TRBV29-1 and J is TRBJ2-3, with D perhaps TRBD2 (6 bases). Germline V CDR1 and CDR2: SQVTM, ANQGSEA. The CDR3 consists of 14 residues. Between the trimmed V and J ends, which lost 4 bases and 0 bases, there was a span of 11 bases. This CDR3 reads CSVAVGGSTDTQYF. For the CDR3, the DNA is TGCAGCGTTGCGGTCGGGGGTAGCACAGATACGCAGTATTTT.

This clone has a handful of counts. V gene TRBV5-1 combines with J gene TRBJ1-2; TRBD1 matches 9 bases. Unmatched junction bases numbered 6, after V lost 4 bases and J lost 2 bases. The CDR3 has 15 residues. The germline gives CDR1 SGHRS, CDR2 YFSETQ. The CDR3 protein is CASSTGQGSNYGYTF. The CDR3 region has the DNA TGCGCCAGCAGCACGGGACAGGGTTCCAACTATGGCTACACCTTC.

The chain couples TRBV19 to TRBJ2-7, with D possibly TRBD2 on 7 matching bases. CDR1 is LNHDA and CDR2 is SQIVND in the germline V gene (reference sequence). The CDR3 is 15 residues long. V lost 6 bases, J lost 5 bases, and 20 bases lay in between. This CDR3 is CASSGGPWVRDEQYF. The CDR3 DNA reads as TGTGCCAGTAGCGGGGGGCCCTGGGTCAGGGACGAGCAGTACTTC.

This chain connects TRBV11-2 to TRBJ2-7; the match to TRBD2 covers 8 bases. Unmatched junction bases numbered 18, after V lost 1 base and J lost 7 bases. This CDR3 has 18 amino acids. Germline V lookup: CDR1 SGHAT, CDR2 FQNNGV. CDR3 nucleotide sequence: TGTGCCAGCAGCTTAGGGACGGGGGGGGTATTTCTTGTAAGTGAGCAGTACTTC. As protein: CASSLGTGGVFLVSEQYF. Drawing the rest from reference TRBV11-2 and TRBJ2-7, the complete variable domain is EAGVAQSPRYKIIEKRQSVAFWCNPISGHATLYWYQQILGQGPKLLIQFQNNGVVDDSQLPKDRFSAERLKGVDSTLKIQPAKLEDSAVYLCASSLGTGGVFLVSEQYFGPGTRLTVT.